The sequence of this T cell receptor (beta chain) was determined in a study of shared clonotypes between healthy human individuals. In the study overall: Serving as donors were two women and three men, whose ages spanned 18 to 49. General observations from the study: Since donors were few, the genetic and exposure-history diversity represented was limited.

Unsorted PBMC DNA was run through sequencing on ten immunoSEQ deep assay plates. Some clones are missing from TCRdb's copy, which holds only in-frame ones; the method was immunoSEQ multiplex PCR. This table has a few hundred thousand clones, around three quarters appearing once. Germline loops: CDR1 SGHAT, CDR2 FQNNGV. The CDR3 contains 15 residues. With 0 bases removed from V and 12 bases from J, the gap between germline ends came to 21 bases. With respect to this clone: What it binds is not known.

The chain links TRBV11-2 to TRBJ2-7; D possibly corresponds to TRBD2 (6 bases). The sequencing input was PBMCs. The receptor was isolated from a woman between 40 and 50 years old in good health. Some clones in this sample may be carry-over from other donors' samples. CDR3 residues: CASSLDRGDPGPGYF. CDR3 coding DNA: TGTGCCAGCAGCTTAGATCGCGGGGATCCGGGGCCGGGGTACTTC.